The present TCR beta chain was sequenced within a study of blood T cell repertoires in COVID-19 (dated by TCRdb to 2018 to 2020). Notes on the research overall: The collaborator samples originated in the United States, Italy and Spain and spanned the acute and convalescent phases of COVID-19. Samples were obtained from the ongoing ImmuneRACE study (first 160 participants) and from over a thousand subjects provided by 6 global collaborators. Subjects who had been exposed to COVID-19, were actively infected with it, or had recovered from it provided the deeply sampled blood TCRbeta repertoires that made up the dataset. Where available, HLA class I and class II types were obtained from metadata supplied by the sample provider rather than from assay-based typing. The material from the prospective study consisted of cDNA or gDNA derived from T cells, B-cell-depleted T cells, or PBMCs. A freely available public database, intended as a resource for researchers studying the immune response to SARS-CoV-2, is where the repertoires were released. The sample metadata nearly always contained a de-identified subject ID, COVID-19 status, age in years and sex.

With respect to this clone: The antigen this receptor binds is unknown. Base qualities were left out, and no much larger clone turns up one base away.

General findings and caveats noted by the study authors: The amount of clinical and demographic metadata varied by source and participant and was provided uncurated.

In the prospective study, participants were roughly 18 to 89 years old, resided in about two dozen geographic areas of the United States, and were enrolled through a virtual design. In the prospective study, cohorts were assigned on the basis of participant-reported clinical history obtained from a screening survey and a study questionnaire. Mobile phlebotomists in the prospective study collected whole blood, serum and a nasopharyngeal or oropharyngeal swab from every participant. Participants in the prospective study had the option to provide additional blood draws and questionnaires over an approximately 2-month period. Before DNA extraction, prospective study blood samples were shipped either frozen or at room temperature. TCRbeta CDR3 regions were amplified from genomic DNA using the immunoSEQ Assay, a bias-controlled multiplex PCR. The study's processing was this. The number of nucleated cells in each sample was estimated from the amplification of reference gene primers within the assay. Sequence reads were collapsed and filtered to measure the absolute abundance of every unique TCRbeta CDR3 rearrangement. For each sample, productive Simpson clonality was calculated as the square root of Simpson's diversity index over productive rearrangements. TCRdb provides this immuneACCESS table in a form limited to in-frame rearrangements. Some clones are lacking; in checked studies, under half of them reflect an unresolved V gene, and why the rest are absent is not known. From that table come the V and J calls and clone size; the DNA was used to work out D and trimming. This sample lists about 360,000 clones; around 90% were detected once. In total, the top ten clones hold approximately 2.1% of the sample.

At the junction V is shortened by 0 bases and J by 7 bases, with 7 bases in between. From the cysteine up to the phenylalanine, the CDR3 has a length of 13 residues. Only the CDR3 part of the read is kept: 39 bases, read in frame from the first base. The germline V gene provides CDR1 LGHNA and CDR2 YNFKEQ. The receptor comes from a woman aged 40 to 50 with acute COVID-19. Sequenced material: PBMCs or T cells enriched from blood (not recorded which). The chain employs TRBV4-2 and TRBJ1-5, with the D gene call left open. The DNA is TGTGCCAGCAGCCAAGATAACGGGCAGCCCCAGCATTTT. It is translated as CASSQDNGQPQHF.